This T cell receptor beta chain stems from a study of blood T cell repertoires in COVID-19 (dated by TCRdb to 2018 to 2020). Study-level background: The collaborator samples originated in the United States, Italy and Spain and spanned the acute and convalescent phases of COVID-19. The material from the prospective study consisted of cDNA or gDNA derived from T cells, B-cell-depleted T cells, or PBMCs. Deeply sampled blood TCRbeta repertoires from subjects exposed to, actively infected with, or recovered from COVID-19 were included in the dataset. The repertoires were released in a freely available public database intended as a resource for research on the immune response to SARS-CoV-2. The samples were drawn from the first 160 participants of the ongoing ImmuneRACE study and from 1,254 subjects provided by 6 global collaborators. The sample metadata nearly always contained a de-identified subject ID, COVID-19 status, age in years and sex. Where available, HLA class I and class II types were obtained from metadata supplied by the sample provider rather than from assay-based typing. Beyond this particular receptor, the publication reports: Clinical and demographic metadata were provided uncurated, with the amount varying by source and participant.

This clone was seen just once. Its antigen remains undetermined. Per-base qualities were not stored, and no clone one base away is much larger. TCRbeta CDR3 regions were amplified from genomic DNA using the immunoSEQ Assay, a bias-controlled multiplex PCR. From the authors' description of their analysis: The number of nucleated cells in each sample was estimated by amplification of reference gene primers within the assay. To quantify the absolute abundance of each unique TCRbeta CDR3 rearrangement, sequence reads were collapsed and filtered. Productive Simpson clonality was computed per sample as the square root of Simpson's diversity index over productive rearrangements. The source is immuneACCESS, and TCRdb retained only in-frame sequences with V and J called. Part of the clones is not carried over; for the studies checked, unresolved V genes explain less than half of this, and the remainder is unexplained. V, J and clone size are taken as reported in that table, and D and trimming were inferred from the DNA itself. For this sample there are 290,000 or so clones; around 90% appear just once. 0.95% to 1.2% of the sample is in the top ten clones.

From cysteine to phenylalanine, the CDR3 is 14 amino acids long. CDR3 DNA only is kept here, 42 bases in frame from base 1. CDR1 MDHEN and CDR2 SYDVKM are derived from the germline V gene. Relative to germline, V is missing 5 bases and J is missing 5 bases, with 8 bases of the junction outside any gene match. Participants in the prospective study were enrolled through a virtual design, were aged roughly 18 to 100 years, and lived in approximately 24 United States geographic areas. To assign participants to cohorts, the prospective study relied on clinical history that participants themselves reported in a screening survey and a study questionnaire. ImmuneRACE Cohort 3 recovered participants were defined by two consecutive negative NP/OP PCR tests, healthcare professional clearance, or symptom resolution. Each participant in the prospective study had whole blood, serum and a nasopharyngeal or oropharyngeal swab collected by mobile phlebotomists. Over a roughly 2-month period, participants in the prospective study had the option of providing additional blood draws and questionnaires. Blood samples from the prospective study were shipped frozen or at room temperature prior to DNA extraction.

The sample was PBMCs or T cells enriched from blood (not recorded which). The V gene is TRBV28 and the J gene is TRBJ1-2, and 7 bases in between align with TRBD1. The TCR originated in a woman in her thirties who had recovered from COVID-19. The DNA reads TGTGCCAGCAGTAACGGACAGGTGACTTATGGCTACACCTTC. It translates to CASSNGQVTYGYTF.